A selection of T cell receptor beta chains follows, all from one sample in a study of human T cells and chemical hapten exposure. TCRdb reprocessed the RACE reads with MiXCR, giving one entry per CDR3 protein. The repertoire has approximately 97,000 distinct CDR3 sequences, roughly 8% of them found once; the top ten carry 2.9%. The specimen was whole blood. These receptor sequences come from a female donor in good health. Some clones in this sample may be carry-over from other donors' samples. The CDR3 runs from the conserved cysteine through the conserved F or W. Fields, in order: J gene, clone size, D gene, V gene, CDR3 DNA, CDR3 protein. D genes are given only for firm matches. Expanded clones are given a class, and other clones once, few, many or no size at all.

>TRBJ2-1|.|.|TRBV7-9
TGTGCCAGCAGCTGGGGGGCTAGGACGAGCTCCTACAATGAGCAGTTCTTC
CASSWGARTSSYNEQFF
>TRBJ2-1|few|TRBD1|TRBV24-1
TGTGCCACCAGTGACGTGGGACAGACCGACTACAATGAGCAGTTCTTC
CATSDVGQTDYNEQFF
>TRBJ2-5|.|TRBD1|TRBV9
TGTGCCAGCAGCGTAGGGGCAGGGGGAGAGACCCAGTACTTC
CASSVGAGGETQYF
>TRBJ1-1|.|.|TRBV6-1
TGTGCCAGCAGTGAAGCGGGCAGATGGACTGAAGCTTTCTTT
CASSEAGRWTEAFF
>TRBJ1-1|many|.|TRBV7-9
TGTGCCAGCAGCTTAATCAACACTGAAGCTTTCTTT
CASSLINTEAFF
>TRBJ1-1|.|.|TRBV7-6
TGTGCCAGCAGTCTACTGAACATGAACACTGAAGCTTTCTTT
CASSLLNMNTEAFF
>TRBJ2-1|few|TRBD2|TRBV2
TGTGCCAGCAGCGAAGATCGGGGGACTAGCGGGATCAACAATGAGCAGTTCTTC
CASSEDRGTSGINNEQFF
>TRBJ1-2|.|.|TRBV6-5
TGTGCCAGCAGTTACTACCAGGGGTCGAACTATGGCTACACCTTC
CASSYYQGSNYGYTF
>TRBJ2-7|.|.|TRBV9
TGTGCCAGCAGCGTAGGGGCCACCAGCTACGAGCAGTACTTC
CASSVGATSYEQYF
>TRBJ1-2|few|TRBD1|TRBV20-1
TGCAGTGCTAGAGACTGGGACAGGGGCCCTGGCTACACCTTC
CSARDWDRGPGYTF
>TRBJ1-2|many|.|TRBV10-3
TGTGCCATCAGTGAGCAGGGAGTTAACTATGGCTACACCTTC
CAISEQGVNYGYTF